This TCR beta chain is from a study of Graves' ophthalmopathy and Graves' hyperthyroidism. V lost 4 bases and J 3 bases, leaving 13 bases between the germline ends. The CDR3 loop spans 15 amino acids. CDR1 SGDLS and CDR2 YYNGEE come from the germline V gene. This clonotype was counted a few times. Amplification targeted the TCR beta CDR3 regions, with RNA transcripts as the source material. Amplification began with first-round RT-PCR using HTBI primers, then second-round multiplex PCR was performed. MiXCR was run by TCRdb on the multiplex PCR reads, yielding one entry per CDR3 protein. The table records some 1.1 million distinct CDR3 sequences, 35% to 40% of them present only once.

The sequenced sample was peripheral blood or thyroid tissue (not recorded which). V is TRBV9 and J is TRBJ2-2; a possible D gene is TRBD1 (6 bases). The sequence was obtained from an adult man with Graves' hyperthyroidism. The CDR3 region is CASSKGVPDTGELFF. CDR3 bases: TGTGCCAGCAGCAAGGGGGTCCCAGACACCGGGGAGCTGTTTTTT.